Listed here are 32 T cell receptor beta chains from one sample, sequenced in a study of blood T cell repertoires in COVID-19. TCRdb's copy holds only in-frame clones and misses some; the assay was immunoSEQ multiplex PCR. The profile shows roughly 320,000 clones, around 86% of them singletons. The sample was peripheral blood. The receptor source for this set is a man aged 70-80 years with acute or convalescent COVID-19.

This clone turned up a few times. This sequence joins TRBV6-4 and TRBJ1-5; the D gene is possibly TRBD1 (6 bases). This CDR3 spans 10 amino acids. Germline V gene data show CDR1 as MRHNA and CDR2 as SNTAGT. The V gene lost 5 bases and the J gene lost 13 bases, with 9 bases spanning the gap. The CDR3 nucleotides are TGTGCCAGCAGTTGGCAGGGGCAGCATTTT. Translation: CASSWQGQHF.

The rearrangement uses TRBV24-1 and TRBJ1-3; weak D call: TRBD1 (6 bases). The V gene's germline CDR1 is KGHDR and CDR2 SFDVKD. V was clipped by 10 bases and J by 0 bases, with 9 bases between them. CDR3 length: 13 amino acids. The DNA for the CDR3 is TGTGCCACGGCACAGGGCTCTGGAAACACCATATATTTT. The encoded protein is CATAQGSGNTIYF.

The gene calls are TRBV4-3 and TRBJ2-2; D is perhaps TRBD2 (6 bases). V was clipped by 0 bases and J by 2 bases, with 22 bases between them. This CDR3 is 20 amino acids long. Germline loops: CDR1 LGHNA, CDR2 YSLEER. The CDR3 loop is CASSQEPLVVLAANTGELFF. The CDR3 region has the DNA TGCGCCAGCAGCCAAGAACCCCTTGTCGTTTTAGCGGCTAACACCGGGGAGCTGTTTTTT.

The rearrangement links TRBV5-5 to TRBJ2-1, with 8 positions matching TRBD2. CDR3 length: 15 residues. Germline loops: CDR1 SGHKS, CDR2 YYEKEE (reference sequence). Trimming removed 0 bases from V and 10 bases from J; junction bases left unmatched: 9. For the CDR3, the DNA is TGTGCCAGCAGCTTGGCAGTCGGGGGGGCTTGGGAGCAGTTCTTC. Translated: CASSLAVGGAWEQFF.

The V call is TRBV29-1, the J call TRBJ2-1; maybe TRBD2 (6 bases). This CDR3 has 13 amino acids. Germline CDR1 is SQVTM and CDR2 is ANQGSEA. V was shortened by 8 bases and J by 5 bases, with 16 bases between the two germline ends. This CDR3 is CSSGGTVNNEQFF. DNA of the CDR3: TGCAGCTCCGGCGGGACTGTCAACAATGAGCAGTTCTTC.

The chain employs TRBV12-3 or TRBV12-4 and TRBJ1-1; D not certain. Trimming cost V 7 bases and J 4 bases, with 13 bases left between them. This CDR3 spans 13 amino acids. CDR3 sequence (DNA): TGTGCCAGCAAACTCCGCGGTTCCACTGAAGCTTTCTTT. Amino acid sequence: CASKLRGSTEAFF.

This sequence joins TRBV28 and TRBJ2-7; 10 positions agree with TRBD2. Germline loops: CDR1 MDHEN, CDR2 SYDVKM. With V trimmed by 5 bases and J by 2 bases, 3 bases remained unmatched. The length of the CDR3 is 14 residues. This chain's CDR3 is CASSASGGAYEQYF. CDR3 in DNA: TGTGCCAGCAGTGCCAGCGGGGGGGCCTACGAGCAGTACTTC.

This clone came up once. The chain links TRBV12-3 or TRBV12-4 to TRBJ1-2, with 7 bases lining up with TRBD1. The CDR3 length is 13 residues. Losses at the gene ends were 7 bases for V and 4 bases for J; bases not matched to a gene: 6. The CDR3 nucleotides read TGTGCCAGCACCCTGCAGGGGGGCTATGGCTACACCTTC. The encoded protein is CASTLQGGYGYTF.

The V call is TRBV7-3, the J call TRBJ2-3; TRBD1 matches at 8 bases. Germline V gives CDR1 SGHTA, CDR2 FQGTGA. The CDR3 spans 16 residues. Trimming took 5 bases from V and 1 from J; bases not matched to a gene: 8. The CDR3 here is CASSPRGQGGTDTQYF. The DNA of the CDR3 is TGTGCCAGCAGCCCGCGAGGACAGGGCGGCACAGATACGCAGTATTTT.

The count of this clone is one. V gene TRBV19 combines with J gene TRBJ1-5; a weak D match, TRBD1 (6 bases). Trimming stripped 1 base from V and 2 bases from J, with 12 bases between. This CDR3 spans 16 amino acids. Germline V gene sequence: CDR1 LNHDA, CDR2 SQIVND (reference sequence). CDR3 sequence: CASSIVGASGNQPQHF. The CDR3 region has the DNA TGTGCCAGTAGTATAGTGGGGGCGTCGGGCAATCAGCCCCAGCATTTT.

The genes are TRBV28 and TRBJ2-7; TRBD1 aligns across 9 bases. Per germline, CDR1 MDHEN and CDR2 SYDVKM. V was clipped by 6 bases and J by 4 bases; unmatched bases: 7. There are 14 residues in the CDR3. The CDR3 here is CASSPGDRVYEQYF. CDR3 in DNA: TGTGCCAGCAGCCCCGGGGACAGGGTATACGAGCAGTACTTC.

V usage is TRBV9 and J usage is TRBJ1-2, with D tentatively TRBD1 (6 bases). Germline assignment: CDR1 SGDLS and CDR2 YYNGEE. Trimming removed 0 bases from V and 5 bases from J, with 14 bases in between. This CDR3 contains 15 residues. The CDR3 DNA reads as TGTGCCAGCAGCGTAGAGGGGACACAATATTATGGCTACACCTTC. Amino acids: CASSVEGTQYYGYTF.

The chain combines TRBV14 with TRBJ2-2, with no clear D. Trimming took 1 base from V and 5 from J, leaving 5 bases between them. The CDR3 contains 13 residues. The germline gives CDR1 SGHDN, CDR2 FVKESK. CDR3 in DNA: TGTGCCAGCAGCCAAGTCCGGACCGGGGAGCTGTTTTTT. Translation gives CASSQVRTGELFF.

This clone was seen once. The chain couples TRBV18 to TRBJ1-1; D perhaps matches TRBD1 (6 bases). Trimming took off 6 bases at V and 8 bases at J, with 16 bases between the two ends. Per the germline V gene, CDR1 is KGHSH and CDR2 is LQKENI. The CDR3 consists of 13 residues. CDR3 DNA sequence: TGTGCCAGCTCTGCAATACAGGGCACCGAAGCTTTCTTT. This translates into CASSAIQGTEAFF.

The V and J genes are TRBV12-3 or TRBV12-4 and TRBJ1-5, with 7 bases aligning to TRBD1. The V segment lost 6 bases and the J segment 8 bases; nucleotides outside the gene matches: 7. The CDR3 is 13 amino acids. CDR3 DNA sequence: TGTGCCAGCAGGCTACAGGGGAGTGAGCCCCAGCATTTT. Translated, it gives CASRLQGSEPQHF.

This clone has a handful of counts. The DNA of the CDR3 is TGTGCCTGGAGTGTACCCCACGGAGGACTGGGGAACACTGAAGCTTTCTTT. It is translated as CAWSVPHGGLGNTEAFF. The V and J genes are TRBV30 and TRBJ1-1; D is unresolved. Germline lookup yields CDR1 GTSNPN and CDR2 SVGIG (reference sequence). This CDR3 contains 17 residues. The V end was cut by 0 bases, the J end by 1 base, with 18 bases between.

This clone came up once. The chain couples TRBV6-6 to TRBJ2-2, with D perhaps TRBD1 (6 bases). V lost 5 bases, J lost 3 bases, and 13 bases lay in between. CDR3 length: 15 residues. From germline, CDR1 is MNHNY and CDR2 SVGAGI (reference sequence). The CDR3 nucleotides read TGTGCCAGCAGTCCCTTGGACAGATACACCGGGGAGCTGTTTTTT. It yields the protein CASSPLDRYTGELFF.

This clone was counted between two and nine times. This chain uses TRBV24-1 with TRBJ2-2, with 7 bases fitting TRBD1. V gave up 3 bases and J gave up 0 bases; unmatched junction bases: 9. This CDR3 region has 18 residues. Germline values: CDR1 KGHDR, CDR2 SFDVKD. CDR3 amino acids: CATSDHAGTATNTGELFF. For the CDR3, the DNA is TGTGCCACCAGTGATCATGCCGGGACAGCAACGAACACCGGGGAGCTGTTTTTT.

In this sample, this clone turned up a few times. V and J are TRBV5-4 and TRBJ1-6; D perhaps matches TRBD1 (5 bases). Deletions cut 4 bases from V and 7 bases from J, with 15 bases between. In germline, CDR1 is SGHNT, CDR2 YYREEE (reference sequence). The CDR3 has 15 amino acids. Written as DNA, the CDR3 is TGTGCCAGCAGCCCGCTTACAGGAATCAATTCACCCCTCCACTTT. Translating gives CASSPLTGINSPLHF.

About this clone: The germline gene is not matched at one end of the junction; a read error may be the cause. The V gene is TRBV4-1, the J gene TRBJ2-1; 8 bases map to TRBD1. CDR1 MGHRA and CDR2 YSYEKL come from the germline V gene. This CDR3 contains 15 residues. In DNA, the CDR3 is TGCGCCAGCACCCAAACCGGGACAGGATACAATGAGCAGTTCTTC. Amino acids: CASTQTGTGYNEQFF.

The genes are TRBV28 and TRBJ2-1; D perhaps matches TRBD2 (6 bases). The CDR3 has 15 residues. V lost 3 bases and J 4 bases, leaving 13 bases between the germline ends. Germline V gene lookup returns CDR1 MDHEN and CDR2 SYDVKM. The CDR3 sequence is CASSLGGTRYNEQFF. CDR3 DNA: TGTGCCAGCAGTTTGGGGGGTACGCGGTACAATGAGCAGTTCTTC.

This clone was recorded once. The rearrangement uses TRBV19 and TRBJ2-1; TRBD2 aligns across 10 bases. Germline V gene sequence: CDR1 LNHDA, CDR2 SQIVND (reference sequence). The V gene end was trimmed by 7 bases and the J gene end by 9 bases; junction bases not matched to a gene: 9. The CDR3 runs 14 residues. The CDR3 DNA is TGTGCCAGTATAAGGGCTAGCGGGAGTGGTGAGCAGTTCTTC. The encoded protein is CASIRASGSGEQFF.

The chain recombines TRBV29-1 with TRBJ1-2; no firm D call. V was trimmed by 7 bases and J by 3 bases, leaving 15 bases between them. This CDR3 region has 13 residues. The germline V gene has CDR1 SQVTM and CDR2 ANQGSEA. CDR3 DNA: TGCAGCGCAATGATCGAGACACACTATGGCTACACCTTC. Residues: CSAMIETHYGYTF.

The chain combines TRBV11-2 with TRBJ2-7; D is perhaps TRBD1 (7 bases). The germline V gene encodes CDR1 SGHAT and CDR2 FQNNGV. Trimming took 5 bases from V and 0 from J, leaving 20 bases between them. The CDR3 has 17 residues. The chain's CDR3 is CASSLTTGGQPSYEQYF. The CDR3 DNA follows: TGTGCCAGCAGCCTAACTACCGGGGGACAGCCCTCCTACGAGCAGTACTTC. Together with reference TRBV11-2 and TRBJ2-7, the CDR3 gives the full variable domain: EAGVAQSPRYKIIEKRQSVAFWCNPISGHATLYWYQQILGQGPKLLIQFQNNGVVDDSQLPKDRFSAERLKGVDSTLKIQPAKLEDSAVYLCASSLTTGGQPSYEQYFGPGTRLTVT.

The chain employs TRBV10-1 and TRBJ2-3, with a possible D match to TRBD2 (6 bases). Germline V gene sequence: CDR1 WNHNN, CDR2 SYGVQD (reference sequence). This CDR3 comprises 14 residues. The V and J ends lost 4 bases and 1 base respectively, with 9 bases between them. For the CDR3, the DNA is TGCGCCAGCAGTGTGGCTAGCGGCACAGATACGCAGTATTTT. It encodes CASSVASGTDTQYF.

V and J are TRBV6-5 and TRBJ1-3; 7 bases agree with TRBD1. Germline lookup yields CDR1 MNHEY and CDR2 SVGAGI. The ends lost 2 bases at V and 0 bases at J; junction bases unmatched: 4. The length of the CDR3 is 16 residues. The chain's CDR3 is CASSYQGTVSGNTIYF. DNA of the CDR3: TGTGCCAGCAGTTACCAGGGGACAGTCTCTGGAAACACCATATATTTT.

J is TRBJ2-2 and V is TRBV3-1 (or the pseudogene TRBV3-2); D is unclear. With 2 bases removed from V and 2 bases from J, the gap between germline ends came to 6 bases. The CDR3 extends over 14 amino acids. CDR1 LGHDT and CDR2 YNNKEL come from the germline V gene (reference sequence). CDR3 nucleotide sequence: TGTGCCAGCAGCCAACGACTTAACACCGGGGAGCTGTTTTTT. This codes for CASSQRLNTGELFF.

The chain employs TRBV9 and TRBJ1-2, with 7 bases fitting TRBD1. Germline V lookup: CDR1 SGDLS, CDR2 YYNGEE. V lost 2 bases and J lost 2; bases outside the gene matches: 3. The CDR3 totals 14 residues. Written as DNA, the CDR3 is TGTGCCAGCAGCGTCCAACAGGGGAACTATGGCTACACCTTC. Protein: CASSVQQGNYGYTF.

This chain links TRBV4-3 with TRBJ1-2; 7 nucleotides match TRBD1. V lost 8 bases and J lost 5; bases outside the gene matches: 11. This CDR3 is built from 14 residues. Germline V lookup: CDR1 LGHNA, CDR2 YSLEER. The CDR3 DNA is TGCGCCAGCGGTGGAACAGGGGAGAATTATGGCTACACCTTC. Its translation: CASGGTGENYGYTF.

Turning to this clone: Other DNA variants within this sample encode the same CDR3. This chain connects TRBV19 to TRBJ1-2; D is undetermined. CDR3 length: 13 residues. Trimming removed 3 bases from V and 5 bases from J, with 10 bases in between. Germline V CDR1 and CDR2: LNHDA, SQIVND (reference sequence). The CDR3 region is CASSMGPGYGYTF. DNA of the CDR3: TGTGCCAGTAGTATGGGTCCCGGGTATGGCTACACCTTC.

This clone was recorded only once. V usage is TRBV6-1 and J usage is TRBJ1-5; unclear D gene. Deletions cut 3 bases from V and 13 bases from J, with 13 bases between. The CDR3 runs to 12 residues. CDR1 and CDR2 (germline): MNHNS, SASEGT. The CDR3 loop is CASSDSLPTQHF. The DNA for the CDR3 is TGTGCCAGCAGTGATTCTCTCCCCACTCAGCATTTT.

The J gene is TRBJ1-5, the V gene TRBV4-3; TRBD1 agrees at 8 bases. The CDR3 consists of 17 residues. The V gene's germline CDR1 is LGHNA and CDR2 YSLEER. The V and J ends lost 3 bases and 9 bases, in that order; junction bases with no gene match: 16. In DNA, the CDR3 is TGCGCCAGCAGCCATACTGGAACGGGACAGGCCTTTTGGCCCCAGCATTTT. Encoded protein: CASSHTGTGQAFWPQHF.